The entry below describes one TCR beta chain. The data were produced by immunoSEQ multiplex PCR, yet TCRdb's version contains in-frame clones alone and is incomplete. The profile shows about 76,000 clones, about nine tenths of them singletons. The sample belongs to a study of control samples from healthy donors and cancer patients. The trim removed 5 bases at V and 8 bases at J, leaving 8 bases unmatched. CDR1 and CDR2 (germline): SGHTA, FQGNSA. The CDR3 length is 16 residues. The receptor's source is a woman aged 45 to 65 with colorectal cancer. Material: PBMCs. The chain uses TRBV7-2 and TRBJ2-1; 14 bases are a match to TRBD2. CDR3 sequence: CASSPSTSGGADEQFF. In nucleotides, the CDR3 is TGTGCCAGCAGCCCATCGACTAGCGGGGGGGCCGATGAGCAGTTCTTC.